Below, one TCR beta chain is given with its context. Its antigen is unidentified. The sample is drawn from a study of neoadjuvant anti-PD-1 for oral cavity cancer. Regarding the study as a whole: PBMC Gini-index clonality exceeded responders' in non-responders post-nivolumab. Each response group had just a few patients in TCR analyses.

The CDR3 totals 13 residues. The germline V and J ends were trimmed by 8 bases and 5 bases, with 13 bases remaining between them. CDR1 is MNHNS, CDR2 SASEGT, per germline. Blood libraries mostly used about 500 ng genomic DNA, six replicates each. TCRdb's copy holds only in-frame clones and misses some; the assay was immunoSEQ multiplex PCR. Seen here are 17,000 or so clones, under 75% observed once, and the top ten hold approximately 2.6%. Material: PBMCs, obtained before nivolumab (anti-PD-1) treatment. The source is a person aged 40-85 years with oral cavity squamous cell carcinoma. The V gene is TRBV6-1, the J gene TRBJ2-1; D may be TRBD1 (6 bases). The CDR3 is CASHIRGNNEQFF. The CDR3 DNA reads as TGTGCCAGCCACATTAGGGGGAACAATGAGCAGTTCTTC.